The 19 T cell receptor beta chains below were found in one sample sequenced in a study of cytomegalovirus exposure and HLA in healthy donors. The PCR was carried out with 60 Vbeta primers and 13 Jbeta primers. Sequencing used immunoSEQ multiplex PCR; TCRdb keeps in-frame clones, though not all of them. Here the sample spans 130,000 to 150,000 clones, around 67% being singletons. What was sequenced was PBMCs. Source of these receptors: a man younger than 35 in good health and CMV-seropositive.

This clone was seen a single time. The rearrangement links TRBV9 to TRBJ1-1, with D maybe TRBD1 (6 bases). Between the trimmed V and J ends, which lost 0 bases and 4 bases, there was a span of 13 bases. This CDR3 is 15 amino acids long. In germline, CDR1 is SGDLS, CDR2 YYNGEE. The CDR3 bases are TGTGCCAGCAGCGTAGAAGGGGGTGGTGGCACTGAAGCTTTCTTT. Amino acid sequence: CASSVEGGGGTEAFF.

The chain is built from TRBV9 and TRBJ2-1; 9 bases are shared with TRBD2. This CDR3 region has 15 residues. CDR1 is SGDLS, CDR2 YYNGEE, per germline. Trimming took 4 bases from V and 4 from J; bases not matched to a gene: 6. In nucleotides, the CDR3 is TGTGCCAGCAGCCCCCGACTAGCGGTTTACAATGAGCAGTTCTTC. This sequence encodes CASSPRLAVYNEQFF.

The CDR3 region is CASSLPGQGRYNEQFF. The CDR3 DNA reads TGTGCCAGCAGCTTGCCGGGACAGGGGCGCTACAATGAGCAGTTCTTC. The chain combines TRBV5-6 with TRBJ2-1; 10 positions match TRBD1. Germline trimming cut 1 base from V and 3 bases from J; bases unmatched to any gene: 4. Germline CDR1 reads SGHDT; CDR2 reads YYEEEE. The CDR3 runs 16 residues.

This chain uses TRBV9 with TRBJ1-2; 11 bases match TRBD1. Trimming cost V 3 bases and J 2 bases; bases outside gene matches: 15. This CDR3 is built from 19 residues. CDR1 and CDR2 from the germline V gene are SGDLS and YYNGEE. The CDR3: CASSGSGDGTGGLNYGYTF. The CDR3 bases are TGTGCCAGCAGCGGGTCGGGGGACGGGACAGGGGGATTGAACTATGGCTACACCTTC.

This clone occurred a few times. The chain is built from TRBV28 and TRBJ2-7; tentatively, D is TRBD1 (5 bases). CDR3 length equals 14 residues. Germline V gives CDR1 MDHEN, CDR2 SYDVKM. V dropped 6 bases and J dropped 4 bases, with 16 bases sitting between them. DNA of the CDR3: TGTGCCAGCAGCCGTGTTGGGGCCGGTTACGAGCAGTACTTC. Translated: CASSRVGAGYEQYF.

The V gene is TRBV4-3, the J gene TRBJ2-7; possible D gene TRBD1, 6 bases. This CDR3 has 13 residues. The V end was cut by 4 bases, the J end by 6 bases, with 13 bases between. Germline values: CDR1 LGHNA, CDR2 YSLEER. The CDR3 here is CASSRGQGTEQYF. CDR3 DNA: TGCGCCAGCAGCCGGGGACAAGGGACCGAGCAGTACTTC.

The chain links TRBV27 to TRBJ1-2; TRBD1 agrees at 7 bases. The CDR3 loop spans 13 amino acids. Germline V gene data show CDR1 as MNHEY and CDR2 as SMNVEV (reference sequence). Trimming took 6 bases from V and 6 from J; bases not matched to a gene: 7. The CDR3 coding sequence is TGTGCCAGCAGGACAGGGCCTGAGGATGGCTACACCTTC. Translating it yields CASRTGPEDGYTF.

This clone appeared a single time. CDR3 DNA sequence: TGTGCCAGCAGCGCCAGATACCAAGAGACCCAGTACTTC. This codes for CASSARYQETQYF. This chain uses TRBV2 with TRBJ2-5, with D unresolved. V was shortened by 6 bases and J by 0 bases, with 8 bases between the two germline ends. This CDR3 has 13 amino acids. Germline V gene data show CDR1 as SNHLY and CDR2 as FYNNEI.

In this sample, this clone turned up once. Additional DNA sequences in this sample encode the identical CDR3. The CDR3 reads CASSVDSLGGELFF. The CDR3 bases are TGTGCCAGCAGCGTAGACTCGCTCGGCGGGGAGCTGTTTTTT. The V gene is TRBV9, the J gene TRBJ2-2; D is undetermined. Trimming cost V 0 bases and J 7 bases, with 10 bases left between them. The germline V gene has CDR1 SGDLS and CDR2 YYNGEE. This CDR3 comprises 14 residues.

This clone was counted only a few times. The chain is built from TRBV4-3 and TRBJ1-2, with D possibly being TRBD1 (5 bases). Germline values: CDR1 LGHNA, CDR2 YSLEER. V was trimmed by 0 bases and J by 4 bases, leaving 12 bases between them. The CDR3 runs to 15 residues. CDR3 region: CASSQDWQGPYGYTF. The CDR3 coding sequence is TGCGCCAGCAGCCAAGATTGGCAGGGCCCCTATGGCTACACCTTC.

This chain links TRBV5-1 with TRBJ2-1; 8 bases align to TRBD2. Germline V gives CDR1 SGHRS, CDR2 YFSETQ. The CDR3 is 14 amino acids. V lost 6 bases, J lost 1 base, and 3 bases stayed unmatched. CDR3 sequence reads: CASNSGISYNEQFF. The CDR3 nucleotides read TGCGCCAGCAATAGCGGGATTTCCTACAATGAGCAGTTCTTC. Complete variable domain (other parts from reference TRBV5-1 and TRBJ2-1): KAGVTQTPRYLIKTRGQQVTLSCSPISGHRSVSWYQQTPGQGLQFLFEYFSETQRNKGNFPGRFSGRQFSNSRSEMNVSTLELGDSALYLCASNSGISYNEQFFGPGTRLTVL.

The chain links TRBV19 to TRBJ1-2; TRBD1 is a possible D gene (6 bases). The CDR3 runs 12 residues. CDR1 is LNHDA and CDR2 is SQIVND in the germline V gene (reference sequence). Trimming pared 11 bases from V and 8 bases from J, leaving 18 bases between. The CDR3 region has the DNA TGTGCCGCAGGCCATAGAGGACAGGGCTACACCTTC. Translated, it gives CAAGHRGQGYTF. Complete variable domain (other parts from reference TRBV19 and TRBJ1-2): DGGITQSPKYLFRKEGQNVTLSCEQNLNHDAMYWYRQDPGQGLRLIYYSQIVNDFQKGDIAEGYSVSREKKESFPLTVTSAQKNPTAFYLCAAGHRGQGYTFGSGTRLTVV.

This chain connects TRBV6-1 to TRBJ2-2; D gene ambiguous. Germline CDR1 MNHNS, CDR2 SASEGT. The CDR3 contains 14 residues. The V end was cut by 7 bases, the J end by 5 bases, with 14 bases between. For the CDR3, the DNA is TGTGCCAGCATAGTGGCGGATGGGACCGGGGAGCTGTTTTTT. It is translated as CASIVADGTGELFF.

This clone was detected only once. The V and J genes are TRBV5-4 and TRBJ1-1, with D possibly matching TRBD1 (5 bases). The V gene's germline CDR1 is SGHNT and CDR2 YYREEE (reference sequence). Trimming left V 4 bases short and J 7 bases short, with 17 bases between. This CDR3 region has 14 residues. The DNA for the CDR3 is TGTGCCAGCAGCGGGAACCCAGGGATCGGTGAAGCTTTCTTT. It codes for CASSGNPGIGEAFF.

This clone was picked up many times. At one boundary the junction diverges from the germline segment, which might be a read error. The chain has TRBV7-7 and TRBJ2-1, with 9 bases lining up with TRBD1. The length of the CDR3 is 15 residues. Per the germline V gene, CDR1 is SSHAT and CDR2 is FNYEAQ (reference sequence). CDR3 in DNA: TGTGCTAGCAGCTTAGGACATACAGGGGGCCTTGAGCAGTTCTTC. It specifies CASSLGHTGGLEQFF.

This sequence joins TRBV9 and TRBJ1-2; the D gene is possibly TRBD1 (5 bases). In germline, CDR1 is SGDLS, CDR2 YYNGEE. The germline V and J ends were trimmed by 0 bases and 8 bases, with 14 bases remaining between them. The CDR3 loop spans 14 amino acids. DNA of the CDR3: TGTGCCAGCAGCGTAGGAAGTATAGGGGCCGGCTACACCTTC. Its protein product is CASSVGSIGAGYTF.

The chain is built from TRBV14 and TRBJ2-5; TRBD1 agrees at 7 bases. The better agreement between TRBJ2-7 and the DNA end casts doubt on the J call. CDR1 and CDR2 (germline): SGHDN, FVKESK. The CDR3 loop spans 14 amino acids. The CDR3 loop is CASSRYKGAGEQYF. CDR3 DNA: TGTGCCAGCAGCCGATACAAGGGGGCGGGCGAGCAGTACTTC.

The chain is built from TRBV7-8 and TRBJ2-3, with 7 bases identical to TRBD2. This CDR3 has 16 amino acids. V shed 5 bases and J 3 bases; nucleotides not matched to a gene: 11. The germline CDR1 and CDR2 sequences are SGHVS and FQNEAQ. This CDR3 is CASSPETGGRTDTQYF. The CDR3 DNA reads as TGTGCCAGCAGCCCCGAGACCGGCGGGAGAACAGATACGCAGTATTTT.

The chain uses TRBV5-1 and TRBJ2-3; D may be TRBD2 (6 bases). Trimming stripped 1 base from V and 5 bases from J, with 8 bases between. The V gene's germline CDR1 is SGHRS and CDR2 YFSETQ. The length of the CDR3 is 13 residues. CDR3 region: CASSLLGGDTQYF. CDR3 bases: TGCGCCAGCAGCTTGCTGGGGGGAGATACGCAGTATTTT.